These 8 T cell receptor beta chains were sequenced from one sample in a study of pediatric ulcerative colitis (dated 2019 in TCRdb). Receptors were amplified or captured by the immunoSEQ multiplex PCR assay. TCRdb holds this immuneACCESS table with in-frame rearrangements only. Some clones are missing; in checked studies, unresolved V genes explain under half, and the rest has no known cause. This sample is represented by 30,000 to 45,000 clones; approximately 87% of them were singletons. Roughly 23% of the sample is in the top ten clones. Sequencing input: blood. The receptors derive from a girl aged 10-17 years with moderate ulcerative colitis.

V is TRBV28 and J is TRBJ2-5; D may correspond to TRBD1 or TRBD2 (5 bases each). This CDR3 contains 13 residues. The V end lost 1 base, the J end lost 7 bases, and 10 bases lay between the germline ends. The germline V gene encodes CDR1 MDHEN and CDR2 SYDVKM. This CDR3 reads CASSLLRGGTQYF. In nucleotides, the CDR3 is TGTGCCAGCAGTTTATTGAGGGGCGGGACCCAGTACTTC.

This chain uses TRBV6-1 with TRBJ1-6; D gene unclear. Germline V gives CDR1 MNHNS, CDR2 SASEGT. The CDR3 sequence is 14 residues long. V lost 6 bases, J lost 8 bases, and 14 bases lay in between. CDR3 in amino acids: CASSPNRVYSPLHF. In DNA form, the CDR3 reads TGTGCCAGCAGCCCCAACCGGGTGTATTCACCCCTCCACTTT.

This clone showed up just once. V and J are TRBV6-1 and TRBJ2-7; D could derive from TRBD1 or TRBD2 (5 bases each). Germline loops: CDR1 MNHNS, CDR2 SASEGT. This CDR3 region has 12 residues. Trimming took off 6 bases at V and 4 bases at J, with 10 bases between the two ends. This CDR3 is CASSRDGYEQYF. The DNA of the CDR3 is TGTGCCAGCAGCCGGGACGGATACGAGCAGTACTTC.

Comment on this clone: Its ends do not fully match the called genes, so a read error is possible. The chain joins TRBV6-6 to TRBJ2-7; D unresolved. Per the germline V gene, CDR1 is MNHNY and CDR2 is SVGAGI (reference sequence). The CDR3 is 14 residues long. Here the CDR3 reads CASSYPGSSNEQYF. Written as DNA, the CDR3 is TGTGCCAGCAGTTACCCCGGGTCCTCCAACGAGCAGTACTTC.

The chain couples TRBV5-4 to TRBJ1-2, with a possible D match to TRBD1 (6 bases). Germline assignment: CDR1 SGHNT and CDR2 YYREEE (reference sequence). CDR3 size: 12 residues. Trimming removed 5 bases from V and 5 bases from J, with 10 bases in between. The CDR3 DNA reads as TGTGCCAGCAGTTGGCAGGGGTATGGCTACACCTTC. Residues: CASSWQGYGYTF.

CDR3: CSVGNRNYGYTF. The CDR3 DNA reads as TGCAGCGTTGGAAATCGTAACTATGGCTACACCTTC. The chain is built from TRBV29-1 and TRBJ1-2; D ambiguous. Between the trimmed V and J ends, which lost 4 bases and 1 base, there was a span of 7 bases. From germline, CDR1 is SQVTM and CDR2 ANQGSEA. This CDR3 has 12 amino acids.

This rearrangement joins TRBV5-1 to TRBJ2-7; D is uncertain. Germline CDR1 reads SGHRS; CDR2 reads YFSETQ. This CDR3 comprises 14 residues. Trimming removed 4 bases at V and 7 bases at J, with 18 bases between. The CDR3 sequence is CASSLAPREYEQYF. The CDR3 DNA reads TGCGCCAGCAGCCTGGCGCCCCGTGAGTATGAGCAGTACTTC.

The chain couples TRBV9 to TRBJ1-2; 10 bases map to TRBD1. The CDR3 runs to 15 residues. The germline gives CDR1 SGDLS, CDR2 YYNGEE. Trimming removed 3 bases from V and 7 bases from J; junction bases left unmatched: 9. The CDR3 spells CASSASTGGAFGYTF. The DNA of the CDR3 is TGTGCCAGCAGCGCTTCGACAGGGGGCGCTTTTGGCTACACCTTC.